Shown below are 5 T cell receptor beta chains from a single sample sequenced in a study of beta chain features in type 1 diabetes listed by TCRdb under 2018. Library generation was performed with the immunoSEQ multiplex PCR assay. The High Capacity cDNA Reverse Transcription Kit was used to reverse transcribe all of the isolated RNA, meaning that expressed TCRB transcripts were what got sequenced. This immuneACCESS table, as held by TCRdb, lists in-frame sequences with V and J called but not all clones. Of the missing ones, under half trace to an unresolved V gene in checked studies; the others have no known cause. This sample lists about 180,000 clones; 10% to 15% were detected once. Of the sample, approximately 0.62% is held by the ten largest clones. The sequencing sample was made of central memory CD4+ T cells from blood. The receptors originated from a woman aged 18-30 years in good health.

This chain connects TRBV11-2 to TRBJ2-1; possibly TRBD1 for D (5 bases). CDR1 SGHAT and CDR2 FQNNGV come from the germline V gene. This CDR3 contains 13 residues. V gave up 1 base and J gave up 14 bases, with 15 bases separating them. DNA for the CDR3: TGTGCCAGCAGCTTAGGTCGAGAGACAGCGAAGTTCTTC. It is translated as CASSLGRETAKFF.

The chain links TRBV9 to TRBJ2-3; 9 nucleotides agree with TRBD2. The CDR3 totals 17 residues. J lost 6 bases, V lost 0 bases, and 11 bases had no gene match. CDR1 and CDR2 from the germline V gene are SGDLS and YYNGEE. The CDR3 region is CASSVAAGGRPGDTQYF. CDR3 coding DNA: TGTGCCAGCAGCGTAGCGGCGGGAGGGAGGCCCGGGGATACGCAGTATTTT.

The rearrangement uses TRBV11-2 and TRBJ2-7; TRBD2 matches 7 bases. V shed 4 bases and J 6 bases; nucleotides not matched to a gene: 9. The CDR3 has 14 amino acids. Germline loops: CDR1 SGHAT, CDR2 FQNNGV. CDR3 sequence: CASSYGGREGEQYF. The DNA of the CDR3 is TGTGCCAGCAGCTATGGGGGGAGGGAGGGCGAGCAGTACTTC.

This clone was seen a handful of times. The gene calls are TRBV9 and TRBJ2-5; 8 nucleotides match TRBD2. This CDR3 has 15 amino acids. The germline gives CDR1 SGDLS, CDR2 YYNGEE. V gave up 2 bases and J gave up 2 bases; unmatched junction bases: 5. CDR3 region: CASSVLGLEQETQYF. CDR3 sequence (DNA): TGTGCCAGCAGCGTCCTGGGACTAGAGCAAGAGACCCAGTACTTC.

In this sample, this clone turned up a few times. The rearrangement uses TRBV5-1 and TRBJ2-1, with 9 positions matching TRBD2. The CDR3 extends over 16 amino acids. Looked up from germline, CDR1 is SGHRS and CDR2 is YFSETQ. The ends lost 0 bases at V and 8 bases at J; junction bases unmatched: 9. The CDR3 coding sequence is TGCGCCAGCAGCTTGGAATTCGGCGGGAGGGCCGATGAGCAGTTCTTC. Protein: CASSLEFGGRADEQFF.